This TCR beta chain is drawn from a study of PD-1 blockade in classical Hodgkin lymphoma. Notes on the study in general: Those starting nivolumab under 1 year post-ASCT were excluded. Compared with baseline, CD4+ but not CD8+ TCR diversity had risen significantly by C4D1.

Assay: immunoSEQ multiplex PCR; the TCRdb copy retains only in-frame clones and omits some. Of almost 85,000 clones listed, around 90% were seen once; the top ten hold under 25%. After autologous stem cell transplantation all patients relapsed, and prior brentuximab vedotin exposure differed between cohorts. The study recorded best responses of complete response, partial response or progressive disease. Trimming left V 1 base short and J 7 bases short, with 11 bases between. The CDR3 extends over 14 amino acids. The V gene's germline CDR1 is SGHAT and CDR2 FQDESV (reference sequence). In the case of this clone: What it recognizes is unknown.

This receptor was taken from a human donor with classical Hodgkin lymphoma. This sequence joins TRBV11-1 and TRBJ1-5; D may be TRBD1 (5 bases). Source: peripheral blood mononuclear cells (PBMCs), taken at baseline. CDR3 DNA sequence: TGTGCCAGCAGCTTAGGGACAACCGGACAGCCCCAGCATTTT. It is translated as CASSLGTTGQPQHF.